This passage covers 11 T cell receptor beta chains from one sample sequenced in a study of cytomegalovirus exposure and HLA in healthy donors. The PCR ran on 60 Vbeta and 13 Jbeta primers. The repertoire was sequenced with immunoSEQ multiplex PCR; TCRdb's copy has only in-frame clones and lacks some. Of about 110,000 clones in the sample, just over 70% were seen once. The sequenced material came from PBMCs. These receptors were collected from a boy younger than 18 in good health and CMV-seronegative.

This rearrangement joins TRBV7-2 to TRBJ2-2; maybe TRBD1 (6 bases). CDR1 SGHTA and CDR2 FQGNSA come from the germline V gene. The CDR3 is 13 residues long. V lost 5 bases and J 7 bases, leaving 11 bases between the germline ends. The CDR3 loop is CASSPGVGGELFF. The CDR3 DNA reads as TGTGCCAGCAGCCCAGGGGTTGGCGGGGAGCTGTTTTTT. The whole variable domain, remainder taken from reference TRBV7-2 and TRBJ2-2, is GAGVSQSPSNKVTEKGKDVELRCDPISGHTALYWYRQSLGQGLEFLIYFQGNSAPDKSGLPSDRFSAERTGGSVSTLTIQRTQQEDSAVYLCASSPGVGGELFFGEGSRLTVL.

The chain recombines TRBV5-1 with TRBJ2-5, with 12 nucleotides matching TRBD1. Trimming cost V 4 bases and J 5 bases; bases outside gene matches: 6. CDR3 length: 15 amino acids. Germline V gene lookup returns CDR1 SGHRS and CDR2 YFSETQ. CDR3 DNA: TGCGCCAGCAGCGCGGGGACAGGGGGCTTGGAGACCCAGTACTTC. It yields the protein CASSAGTGGLETQYF.

This clone was seen a handful of times. The chain carries TRBV11-1 and TRBJ2-1, with no clear D. Trimming removed 2 bases at V and 6 bases at J, with 11 bases between. The CDR3 runs to 14 residues. The germline V gene encodes CDR1 SGHAT and CDR2 FQDESV (reference sequence). Here the CDR3 DNA reads TGTGCCAGCAGCTTAATAGCCTCCGTCAATGAGCAGTTCTTC. Translation gives CASSLIASVNEQFF.

The chain recombines TRBV19 with TRBJ1-5, with TRBD1 identical over 8 bases. Germline V CDR1 and CDR2: LNHDA, SQIVND (reference sequence). The CDR3 extends over 15 amino acids. The junction had 7 bases not matched to a gene; V was cut back by 5 bases and J by 4 bases. As DNA, the CDR3 is TGTGCCAGTAGTCAACAGGGGGGAAAAAATCAGCCCCAGCATTTT. Translation: CASSQQGGKNQPQHF.

This clone has just one count. The chain carries TRBV6-5 and TRBJ1-5; D ambiguous. The V and J ends lost 2 bases and 0 bases respectively, with 8 bases between them. The germline CDR1 and CDR2 sequences are MNHEY and SVGAGI. This CDR3 is built from 15 residues. The CDR3 region has the DNA TGTGCCAGCAGTTACAACAGAGATAGCAATCAGCCCCAGCATTTT. Translating gives CASSYNRDSNQPQHF.

V is TRBV6-6 and J is TRBJ2-1; perhaps TRBD2 as D (5 bases). Trimming took off 2 bases at V and 8 bases at J, with 19 bases between the two ends. Germline assignment: CDR1 MNHNY and CDR2 SVGAGI (reference sequence). This CDR3 comprises 16 residues. In nucleotides, the CDR3 is TGTGCCAGCAGTTACGGTAGGGCTGCTACGGGGTATGAGCAGTTCTTC. Its translation is CASSYGRAATGYEQFF.

V and J are TRBV11-1 and TRBJ2-1; D possibly corresponds to TRBD2 (6 bases). The CDR3 is 15 residues long. CDR1 is SGHAT and CDR2 is FQDESV in the germline V gene (reference sequence). V gave up 5 bases and J gave up 3 bases, with 14 bases separating them. CDR3 protein: CASSEPAGFYNEQFF. DNA of the CDR3: TGTGCCAGCAGCGAACCCGCGGGGTTCTACAATGAGCAGTTCTTC.

The gene calls are TRBV27 and TRBJ1-5; 8 bases align to TRBD1. CDR1 is MNHEY and CDR2 is SMNVEV in the germline V gene (reference sequence). With V trimmed by 6 bases and J by 5 bases, 6 bases remained unmatched. The CDR3 covers 14 residues. In DNA form, the CDR3 reads TGTGCCAGCAGGAAGGGGACAGGATATCAGCCCCAGCATTTT. This encodes CASRKGTGYQPQHF.

V and J are TRBV29-1 and TRBJ2-6; TRBD2 aligns across 7 bases. Germline CDR1 SQVTM, CDR2 ANQGSEA. The CDR3 length is 16 residues. V dropped 0 bases and J dropped 3; count of bases not matched to a gene: 5. In DNA form, the CDR3 reads TGCAGCGTTGAAGAATGGGGGGGAGATGGGGCCAACGTCCTGACTTTC. It yields the protein CSVEEWGGDGANVLTF.

The genes are TRBV13 and TRBJ2-1; TRBD2 might be the D (6 bases). Trimming left V 4 bases short and J 12 bases short, with 25 bases between. Germline lookup yields CDR1 PRHDT and CDR2 FYEKMQ (reference sequence). This CDR3 has 16 amino acids. In DNA, the CDR3 is TGTGCCAGCAGCTCCTGGCTGGGGGGAACCGGGCGCGGGCAGTTCTTC. The encoded protein is CASSSWLGGTGRGQFF.

This chain connects TRBV9 to TRBJ1-6; unclear D gene. Germline V lookup: CDR1 SGDLS, CDR2 YYNGEE. V dropped 0 bases and J dropped 0 bases, with 4 bases sitting between them. The length of the CDR3 is 15 residues. CDR3 nucleotide sequence: TGTGCCAGCAGCGTAGGAGTCTCCTATAATTCACCCCTCCACTTT. Translation gives CASSVGVSYNSPLHF.